The T cell receptor beta chain under discussion was sequenced for a study of T-cell reconstitution after alpha-beta-depleted transplantation in children (dated by TCRdb to the mid-2010s). For context, the study as a whole: Using TCR repertoire profiling, the study quantitatively followed how T-cell immune reconstitution unfolded in children after TCRalphabeta/CD19-depleted allogeneic hematopoietic cell transplantation.

Receptors were amplified or captured by PCR. TCRdb names Illumina HiSeq 2500 as the instrument used. TCR libraries were prepared with molecular barcoding, using unique molecular identifiers to normalize TCRbeta repertoire quantification. Through fastp at Q25 and MiXCR, TCRdb rebuilt clones from the public reads, retaining in-frame beta chains. CDR3 protein sequences are deduplicated, and each keeps its most common genes and DNA. The sample yields roughly 200,000 distinct CDR3 sequences; approximately 9% were counted once. The top ten clones comprise over 5% of the sample. This clonotype was seen at least ten times. Its antigen remains unidentified. Per-base quality was not reported, and no clone a single base away is much larger than it. The germline V gene encodes CDR1 WSHSY and CDR2 SAAADI. The CDR3 runs 14 residues from the cysteine to the phenylalanine. Only the CDR3 part of the read is kept: 42 bases, read in frame from the first base. Compared with germline, V lacks 4 bases and J lacks 6 bases; bases without a gene match: 2.

Recombination linked TRBV10-2 to TRBJ1-5, with TRBD1 matching 11 junction bases. This specimen was PBMCs from the stem cell graft donor, taken from the stem cell graft. The TCR sequence derives from a human donor who donated a stem cell graft to a child with acute lymphoblastic leukemia. The bases read TGCGCCAGCAGTGCGGGGACAGGGGGTCAGCCCCAGCATTTT. Translated, it gives CASSAGTGGQPQHF.